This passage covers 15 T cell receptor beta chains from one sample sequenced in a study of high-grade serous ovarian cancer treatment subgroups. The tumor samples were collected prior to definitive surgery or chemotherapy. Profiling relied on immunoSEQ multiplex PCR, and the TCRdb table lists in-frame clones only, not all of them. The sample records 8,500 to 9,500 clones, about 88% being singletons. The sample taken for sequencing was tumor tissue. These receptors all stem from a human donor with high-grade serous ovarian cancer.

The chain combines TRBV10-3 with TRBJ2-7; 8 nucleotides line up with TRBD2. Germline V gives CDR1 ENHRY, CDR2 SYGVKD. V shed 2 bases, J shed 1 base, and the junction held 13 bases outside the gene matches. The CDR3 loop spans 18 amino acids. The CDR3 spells CAISEGGLGSGISYEQYF. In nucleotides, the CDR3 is TGTGCCATCAGTGAGGGGGGCCTCGGTAGCGGGATTTCCTACGAGCAGTACTTC.

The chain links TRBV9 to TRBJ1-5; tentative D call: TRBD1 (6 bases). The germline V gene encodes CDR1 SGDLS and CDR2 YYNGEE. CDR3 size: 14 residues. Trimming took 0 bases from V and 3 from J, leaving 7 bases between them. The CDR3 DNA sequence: TGTGCCAGCAGCGTAGGGACAGACAATCAGCCCCAGCATTTT. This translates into CASSVGTDNQPQHF.

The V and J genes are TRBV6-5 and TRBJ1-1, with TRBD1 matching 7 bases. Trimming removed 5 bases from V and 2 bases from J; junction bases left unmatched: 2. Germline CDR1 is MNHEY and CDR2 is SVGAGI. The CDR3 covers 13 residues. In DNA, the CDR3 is TGTGCCAGCAGTGGGACAGCAAACACTGAAGCTTTCTTT. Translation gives CASSGTANTEAFF.

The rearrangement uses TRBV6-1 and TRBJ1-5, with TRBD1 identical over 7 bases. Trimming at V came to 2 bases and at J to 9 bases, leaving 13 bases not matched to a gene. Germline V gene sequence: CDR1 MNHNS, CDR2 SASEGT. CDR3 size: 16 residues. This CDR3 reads CASSEKRAGGGRPQHF. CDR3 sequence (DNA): TGTGCCAGCAGTGAAAAACGGGCAGGGGGAGGTCGGCCCCAGCATTTT.

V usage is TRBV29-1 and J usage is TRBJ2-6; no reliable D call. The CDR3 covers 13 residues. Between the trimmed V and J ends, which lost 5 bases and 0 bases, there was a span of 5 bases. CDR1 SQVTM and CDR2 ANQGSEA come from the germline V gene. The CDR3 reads CSVSSSGANVLTF. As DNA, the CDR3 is TGCAGCGTTTCGAGCTCTGGGGCCAACGTCCTGACTTTC.

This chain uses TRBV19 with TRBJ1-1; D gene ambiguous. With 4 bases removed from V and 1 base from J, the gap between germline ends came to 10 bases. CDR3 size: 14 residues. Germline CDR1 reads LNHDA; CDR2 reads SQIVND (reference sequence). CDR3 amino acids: CASSKDGENTEAFF. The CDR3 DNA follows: TGTGCCAGTAGTAAGGACGGGGAGAACACTGAAGCTTTCTTT.

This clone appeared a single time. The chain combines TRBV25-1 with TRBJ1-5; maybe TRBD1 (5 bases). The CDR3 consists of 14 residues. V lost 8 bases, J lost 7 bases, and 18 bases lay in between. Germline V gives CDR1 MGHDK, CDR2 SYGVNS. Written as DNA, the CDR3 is TGTGCCAGCGTCCCCGGCCGCCGGGGGCAGCCCCAGCATTTT. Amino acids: CASVPGRRGQPQHF.

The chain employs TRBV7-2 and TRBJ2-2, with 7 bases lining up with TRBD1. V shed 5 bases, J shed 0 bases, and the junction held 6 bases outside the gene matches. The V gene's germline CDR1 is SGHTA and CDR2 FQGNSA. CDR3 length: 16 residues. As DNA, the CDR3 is TGTGCCAGCAGCGGGTACAGGGGCTCGAACACCGGGGAGCTGTTTTTT. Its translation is CASSGYRGSNTGELFF. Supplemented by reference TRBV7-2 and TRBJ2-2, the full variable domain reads GAGVSQSPSNKVTEKGKDVELRCDPISGHTALYWYRQSLGQGLEFLIYFQGNSAPDKSGLPSDRFSAERTGGSVSTLTIQRTQQEDSAVYLCASSGYRGSNTGELFFGEGSRLTVL.

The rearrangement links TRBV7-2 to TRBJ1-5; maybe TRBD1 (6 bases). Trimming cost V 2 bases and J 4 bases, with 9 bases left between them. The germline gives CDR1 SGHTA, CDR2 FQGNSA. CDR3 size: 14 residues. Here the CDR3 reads CASSLLGANQPQHF. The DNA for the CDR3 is TGTGCCAGCAGCTTACTGGGGGCTAATCAGCCCCAGCATTTT.

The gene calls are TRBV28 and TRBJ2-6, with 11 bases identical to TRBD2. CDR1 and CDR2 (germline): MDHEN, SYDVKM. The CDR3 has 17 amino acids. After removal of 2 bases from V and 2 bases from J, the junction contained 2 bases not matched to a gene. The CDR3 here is CASSLVAGGPGANVLTF. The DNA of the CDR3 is TGTGCCAGCAGTTTAGTAGCGGGGGGGCCTGGGGCCAACGTCCTGACTTTC.

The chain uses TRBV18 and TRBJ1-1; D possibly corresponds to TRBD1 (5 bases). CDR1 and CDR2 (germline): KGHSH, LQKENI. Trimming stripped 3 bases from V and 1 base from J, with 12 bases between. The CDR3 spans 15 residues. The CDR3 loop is CASSPSRGQNTEAFF. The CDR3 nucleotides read TGTGCCAGCTCACCGAGTAGGGGTCAGAACACTGAAGCTTTCTTT. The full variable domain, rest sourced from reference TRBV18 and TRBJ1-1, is NAGVMQNPRHLVRRRGQEARLRCSPMKGHSHVYWYRQLPEEGLKFMVYLQKENIIDESGMPKERFSAEFPKEGPSILRIQQVVRGDSAAYFCASSPSRGQNTEAFFGQGTRLTVV.

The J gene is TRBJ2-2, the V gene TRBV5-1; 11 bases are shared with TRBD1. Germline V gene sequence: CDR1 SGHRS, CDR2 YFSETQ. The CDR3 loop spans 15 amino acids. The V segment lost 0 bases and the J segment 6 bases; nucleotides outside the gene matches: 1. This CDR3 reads CASSLGTGGAGELFF. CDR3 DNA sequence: TGCGCCAGCAGCTTGGGGACAGGGGGCGCCGGGGAGCTGTTTTTT.

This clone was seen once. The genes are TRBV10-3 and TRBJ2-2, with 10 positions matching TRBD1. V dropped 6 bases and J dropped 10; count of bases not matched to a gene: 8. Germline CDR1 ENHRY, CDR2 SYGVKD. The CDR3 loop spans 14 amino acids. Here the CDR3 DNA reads TGTGCCATCAGCGACGGGACAGGGGATGCGGAGCTGTTTTTT. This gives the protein CAISDGTGDAELFF.

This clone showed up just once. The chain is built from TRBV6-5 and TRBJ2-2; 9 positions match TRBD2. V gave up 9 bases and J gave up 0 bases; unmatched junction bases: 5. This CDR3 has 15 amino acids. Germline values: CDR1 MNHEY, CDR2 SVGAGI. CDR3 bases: TGTGCCAGTCAACTAGCGGGTACGAACACCGGGGAGCTGTTTTTT. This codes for CASQLAGTNTGELFF.

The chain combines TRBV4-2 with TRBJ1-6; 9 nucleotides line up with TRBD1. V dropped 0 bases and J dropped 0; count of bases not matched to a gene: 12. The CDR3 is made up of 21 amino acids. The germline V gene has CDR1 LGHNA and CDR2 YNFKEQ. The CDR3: CASSQDKAGQGPSSYNSPLHF. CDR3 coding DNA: TGTGCCAGCAGCCAAGATAAGGCCGGACAGGGGCCGAGCTCCTATAATTCACCCCTCCACTTT.